This TCR beta chain appears in the sequencing data of a study of blood T cell repertoires in COVID-19. Study as a whole: Collection of acute and convalescent COVID-19 samples took place in the United States, Italy and Spain.

The V end lost 0 bases, the J end lost 10 bases, and 13 bases lay between the germline ends. The CDR3 spans 15 residues. CDR1 and CDR2 from the germline V gene are MGHRA and YSYEKL. Original handling: The authors estimated nucleated cell counts from reference gene primer amplification. The table came from immunoSEQ multiplex PCR; TCRdb's copy has only in-frame clones and leaves some out. V and J calls and clone size are those listed in that table; D and trimming were worked out from the DNA. The sample records around 330,000 clones, approximately 88% being singletons. Sequencing used PBMCs or T cells enriched from blood (not recorded which). The chain combines TRBV4-1 with TRBJ1-6; TRBD1 is a possible D gene (6 bases). This receptor was identified in a woman aged 18-35 years who had recovered from COVID-19. The CDR3 DNA reads TGCGCCAGCAGCCAAGACCCCCAGGGGATATCACCCCTCCACTTT. Protein sequence: CASSQDPQGISPLHF.